Listed below are T cell receptor beta chains from one sample, sequenced in a study of cytomegalovirus exposure and HLA in healthy donors. Repertoires were generated with immunoSEQ multiplex PCR, while TCRdb's copy carries only in-frame clones and drops some. The table records some 240,000 clones, approximately 86% of them present only once. Sequenced sample: PBMCs. The receptors shown here come from a woman aged 25 to 45 in good health and CMV-seropositive. Both conserved end residues are part of each CDR3. Each record gives: CDR3 protein, V gene, J gene.

CDR3: CASSSAENTEAFF
V: TRBV5-4
J: TRBJ1-1

CDR3: CSVALDSHFYGYTF
V: TRBV29-1
J: TRBJ1-2

CDR3: CASSKGVAGGMFF
V: TRBV2
J: TRBJ2-1

CDR3: CASSLVPGRSYEQYF
V: TRBV7-8
J: TRBJ2-7

CDR3: CASSLGQSYEQYF
V: TRBV5-1
J: TRBJ2-7

CDR3: CASSPSGETQYF
V: TRBV18
J: TRBJ2-5

CDR3: CASSADFYTGELFF
V: TRBV9
J: TRBJ2-2

CDR3: CASSEELGSYNEQFF
V: TRBV6-4
J: TRBJ2-1

CDR3: CASTLLGGSNQPQHF
V: TRBV27
J: TRBJ1-5

CDR3: CSVLTTSGNEQFF
V: TRBV29-1
J: TRBJ2-1

CDR3: CASSFPGSMNTEAFF
V: TRBV5-1
J: TRBJ1-1

CDR3: CASSFQDGVGYEQYF
V: TRBV28
J: TRBJ2-7

CDR3: CASHQTSGIGETQYF
V: TRBV27
J: TRBJ2-5

CDR3: CASSLSFGGYEQYF
V: TRBV27
J: TRBJ2-7

CDR3: CASSERVMLSGYTF
V: TRBV6-4
J: TRBJ1-2

CDR3: CASTTGGNTGELFF
V: TRBV6-1
J: TRBJ2-2

CDR3: CASSFGLAGDNEQFF
V: TRBV7-3
J: TRBJ2-1

CDR3: CASSKKTSGNEQFF
V: TRBV27
J: TRBJ2-1

CDR3: CASSLGGAQANTGELFF
V: TRBV5-4
J: TRBJ2-2

CDR3: CASSLAGVETQYF
V: TRBV7-2
J: TRBJ2-5

CDR3: CASSMAVNYGYTF
V: TRBV19
J: TRBJ1-2

CDR3: CASSSLTRDRVYSYTF
V: TRBV28
J: TRBJ1-2

CDR3: CASSLFQERLFF
V: TRBV28
J: TRBJ2-2

CDR3: CASSLSTGTNEKLFF
V: TRBV27
J: TRBJ1-4

CDR3: CASSQGTGDGDTQYF
V: TRBV4-1
J: TRBJ2-3

CDR3: CASSHLTTNEKLFF
V: TRBV11-3
J: TRBJ1-4

CDR3: CAWSVRGSRMRRGNYEQYF
V: TRBV30
J: TRBJ2-7

CDR3: CASQSDTPTDTQYF
V: TRBV28
J: TRBJ2-3

CDR3: CASSFGTSEETQYF
V: TRBV5-4
J: TRBJ2-5

CDR3: CASTTTFTRAGANVLTF
V: TRBV5-6
J: TRBJ2-6

CDR3: CASSLTSGSVDTQYF
V: TRBV27
J: TRBJ2-3

CDR3: CASSFDLGLAGFDEQFF
V: TRBV28
J: TRBJ2-1

CDR3: CASSPSGGGSYEQYF
V: TRBV7-2
J: TRBJ2-7

CDR3: CASSLQGDYGYTF
V: TRBV7-2
J: TRBJ1-2

CDR3: CASSDQGGGFSGNTIYF
V: TRBV2
J: TRBJ1-3

CDR3: CASSKAIGGADTQYF
V: TRBV21-1
J: TRBJ2-3

CDR3: CASKIGAGLAFF
V: TRBV7-2
J: TRBJ1-1

CDR3: CASSQEGPNTEAFF
V: TRBV4-1
J: TRBJ1-1

CDR3: CASSLPGNEKLFF
V: TRBV5-5
J: TRBJ1-4

CDR3: CASSSRKGLAEAGELFF
V: TRBV11-3
J: TRBJ2-2

CDR3: CASSPRLVHSTDTQYF
V: TRBV9
J: TRBJ2-3

CDR3: CASSPQAASSYNEQFF
V: TRBV11-1
J: TRBJ2-1

CDR3: CASSPIREQGMNTEAFF
V: TRBV11-2
J: TRBJ1-1

CDR3: CASSSQGFENQPQHF
V: TRBV6-5
J: TRBJ1-5

CDR3: CASSLVRVSNTGELFF
V: TRBV28
J: TRBJ2-2

CDR3: CASSLSGAGDEKLFF
V: TRBV5-1
J: TRBJ1-4

CDR3: CASSEARGLINEQFF
V: TRBV6-1
J: TRBJ2-1

CDR3: CATSRVQGPNEKLFF
V: TRBV15
J: TRBJ1-4

CDR3: CASRGTSGGNPNPYEQYF
V: TRBV11-2
J: TRBJ2-7

CDR3: CASSLAGGVNTQYF
V: TRBV28
J: TRBJ2-3

CDR3: CASSLTSDFYNEQFF
V: TRBV27
J: TRBJ2-1

CDR3: CASSPPFGRDSEQFF
V: TRBV18
J: TRBJ2-1

CDR3: CASRPGTRSLEQYF
V: TRBV27
J: TRBJ2-7

CDR3: CASSGHQGYETQYF
V: TRBV5-1
J: TRBJ2-5

CDR3: CASSFFGTGELFF
V: TRBV6-1
J: TRBJ2-2

CDR3: CASPLPTANTEAFF
V: TRBV2
J: TRBJ1-1

CDR3: CASSPRGTGYSNQPQHF
V: TRBV2
J: TRBJ1-5

CDR3: CSAEGERVAGELFF
V: TRBV29-1
J: TRBJ2-2

CDR3: CASSEVWQGLRQPQHF
V: TRBV6-1
J: TRBJ1-5